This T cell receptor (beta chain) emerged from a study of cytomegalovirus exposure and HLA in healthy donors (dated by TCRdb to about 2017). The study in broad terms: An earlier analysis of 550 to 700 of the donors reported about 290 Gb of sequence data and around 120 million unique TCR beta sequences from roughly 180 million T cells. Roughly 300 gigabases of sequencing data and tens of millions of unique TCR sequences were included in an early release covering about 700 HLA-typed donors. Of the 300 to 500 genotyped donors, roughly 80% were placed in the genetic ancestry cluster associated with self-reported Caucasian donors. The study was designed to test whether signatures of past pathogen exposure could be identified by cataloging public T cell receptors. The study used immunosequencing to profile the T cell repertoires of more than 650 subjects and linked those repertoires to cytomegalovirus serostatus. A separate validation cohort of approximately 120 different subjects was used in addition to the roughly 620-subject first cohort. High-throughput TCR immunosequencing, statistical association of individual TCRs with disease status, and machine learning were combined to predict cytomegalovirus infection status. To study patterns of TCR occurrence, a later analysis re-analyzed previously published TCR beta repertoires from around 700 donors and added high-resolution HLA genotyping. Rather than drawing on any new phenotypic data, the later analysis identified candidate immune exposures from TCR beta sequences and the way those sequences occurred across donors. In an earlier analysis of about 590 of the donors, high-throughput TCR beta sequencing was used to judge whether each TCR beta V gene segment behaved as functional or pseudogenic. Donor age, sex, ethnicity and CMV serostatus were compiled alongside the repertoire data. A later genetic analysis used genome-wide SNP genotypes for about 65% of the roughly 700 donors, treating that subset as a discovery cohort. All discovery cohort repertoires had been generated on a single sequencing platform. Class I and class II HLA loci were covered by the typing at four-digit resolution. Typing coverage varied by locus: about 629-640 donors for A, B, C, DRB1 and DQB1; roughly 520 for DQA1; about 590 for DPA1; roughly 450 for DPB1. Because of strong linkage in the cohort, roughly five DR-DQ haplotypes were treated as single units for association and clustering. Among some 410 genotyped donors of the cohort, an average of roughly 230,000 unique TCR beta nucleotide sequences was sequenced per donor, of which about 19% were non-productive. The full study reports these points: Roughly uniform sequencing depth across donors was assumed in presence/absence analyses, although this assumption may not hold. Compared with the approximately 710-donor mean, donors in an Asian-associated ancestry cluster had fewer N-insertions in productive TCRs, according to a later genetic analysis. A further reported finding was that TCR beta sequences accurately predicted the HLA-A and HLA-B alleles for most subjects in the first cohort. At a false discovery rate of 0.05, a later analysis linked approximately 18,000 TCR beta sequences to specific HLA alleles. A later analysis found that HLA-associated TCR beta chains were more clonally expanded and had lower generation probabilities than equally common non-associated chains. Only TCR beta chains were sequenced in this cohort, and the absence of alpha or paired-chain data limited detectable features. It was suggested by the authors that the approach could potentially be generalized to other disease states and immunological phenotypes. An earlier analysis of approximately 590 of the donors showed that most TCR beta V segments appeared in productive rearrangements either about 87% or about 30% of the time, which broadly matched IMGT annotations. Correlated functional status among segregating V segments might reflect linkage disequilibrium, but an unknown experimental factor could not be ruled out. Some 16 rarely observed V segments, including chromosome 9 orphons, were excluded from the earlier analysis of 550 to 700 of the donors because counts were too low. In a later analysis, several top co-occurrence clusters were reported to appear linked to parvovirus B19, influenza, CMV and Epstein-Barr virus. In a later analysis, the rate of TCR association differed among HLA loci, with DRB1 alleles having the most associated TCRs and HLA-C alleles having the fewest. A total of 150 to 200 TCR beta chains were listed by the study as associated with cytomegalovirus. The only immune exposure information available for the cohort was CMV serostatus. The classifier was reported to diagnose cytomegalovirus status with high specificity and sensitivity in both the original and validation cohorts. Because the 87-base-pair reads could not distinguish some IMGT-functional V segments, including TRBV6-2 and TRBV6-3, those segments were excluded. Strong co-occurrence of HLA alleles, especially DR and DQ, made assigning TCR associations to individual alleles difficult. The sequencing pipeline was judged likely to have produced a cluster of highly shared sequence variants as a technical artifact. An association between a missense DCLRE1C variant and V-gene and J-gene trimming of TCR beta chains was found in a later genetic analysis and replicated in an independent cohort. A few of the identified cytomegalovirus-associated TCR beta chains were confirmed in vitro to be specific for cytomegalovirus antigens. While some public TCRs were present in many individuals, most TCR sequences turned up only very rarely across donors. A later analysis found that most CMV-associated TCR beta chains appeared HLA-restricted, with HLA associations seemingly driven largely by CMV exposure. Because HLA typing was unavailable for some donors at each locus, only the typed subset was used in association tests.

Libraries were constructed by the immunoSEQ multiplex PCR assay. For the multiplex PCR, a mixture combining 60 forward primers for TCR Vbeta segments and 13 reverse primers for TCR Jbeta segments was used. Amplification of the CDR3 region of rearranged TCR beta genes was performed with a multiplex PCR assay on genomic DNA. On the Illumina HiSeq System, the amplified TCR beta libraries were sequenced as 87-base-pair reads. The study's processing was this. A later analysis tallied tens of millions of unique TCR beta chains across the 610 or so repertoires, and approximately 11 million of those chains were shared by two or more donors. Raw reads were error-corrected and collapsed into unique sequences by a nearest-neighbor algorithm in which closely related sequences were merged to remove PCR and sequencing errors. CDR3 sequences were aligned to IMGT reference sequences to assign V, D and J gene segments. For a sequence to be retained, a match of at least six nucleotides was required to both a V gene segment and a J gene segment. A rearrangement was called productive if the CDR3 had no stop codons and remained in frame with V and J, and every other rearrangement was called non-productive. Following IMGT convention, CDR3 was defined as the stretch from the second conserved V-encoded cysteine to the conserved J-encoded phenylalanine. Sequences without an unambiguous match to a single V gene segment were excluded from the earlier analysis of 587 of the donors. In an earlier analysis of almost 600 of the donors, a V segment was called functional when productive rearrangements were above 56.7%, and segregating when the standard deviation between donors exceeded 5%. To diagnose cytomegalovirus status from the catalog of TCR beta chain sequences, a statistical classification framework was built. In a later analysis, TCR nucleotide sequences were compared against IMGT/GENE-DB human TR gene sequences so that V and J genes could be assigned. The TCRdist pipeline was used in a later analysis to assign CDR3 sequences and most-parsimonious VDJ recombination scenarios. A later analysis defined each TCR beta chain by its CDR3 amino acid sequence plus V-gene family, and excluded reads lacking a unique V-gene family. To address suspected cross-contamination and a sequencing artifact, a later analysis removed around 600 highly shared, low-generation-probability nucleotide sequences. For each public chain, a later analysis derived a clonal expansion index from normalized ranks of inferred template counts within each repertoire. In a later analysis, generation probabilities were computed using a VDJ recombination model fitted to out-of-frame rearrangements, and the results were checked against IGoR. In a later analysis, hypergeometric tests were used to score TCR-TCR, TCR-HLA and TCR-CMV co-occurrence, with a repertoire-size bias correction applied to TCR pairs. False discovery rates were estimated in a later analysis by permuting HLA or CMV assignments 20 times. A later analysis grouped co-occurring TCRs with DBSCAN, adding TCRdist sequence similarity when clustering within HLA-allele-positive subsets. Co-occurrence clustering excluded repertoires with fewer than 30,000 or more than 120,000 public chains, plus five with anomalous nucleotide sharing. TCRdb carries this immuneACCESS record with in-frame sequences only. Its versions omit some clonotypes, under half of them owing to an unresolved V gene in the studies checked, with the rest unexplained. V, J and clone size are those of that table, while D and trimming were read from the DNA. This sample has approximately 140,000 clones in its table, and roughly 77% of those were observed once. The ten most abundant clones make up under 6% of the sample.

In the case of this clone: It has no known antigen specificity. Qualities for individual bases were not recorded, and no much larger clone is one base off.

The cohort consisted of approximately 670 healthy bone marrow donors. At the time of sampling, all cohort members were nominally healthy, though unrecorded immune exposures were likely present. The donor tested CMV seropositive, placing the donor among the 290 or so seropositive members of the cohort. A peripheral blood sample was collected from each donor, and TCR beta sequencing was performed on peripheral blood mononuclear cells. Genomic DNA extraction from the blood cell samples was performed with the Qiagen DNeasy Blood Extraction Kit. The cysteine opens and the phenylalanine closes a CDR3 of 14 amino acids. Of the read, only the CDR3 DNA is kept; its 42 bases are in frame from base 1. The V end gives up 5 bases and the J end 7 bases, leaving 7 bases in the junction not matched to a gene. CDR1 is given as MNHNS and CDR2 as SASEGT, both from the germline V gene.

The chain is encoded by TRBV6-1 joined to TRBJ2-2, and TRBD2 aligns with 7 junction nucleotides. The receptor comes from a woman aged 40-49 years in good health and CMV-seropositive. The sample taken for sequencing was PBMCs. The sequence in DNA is TGTGCCAGCAGTCGTACTAGCGTTGTCGGGGAGCTGTTTTTT. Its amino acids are CASSRTSVVGELFF.